A single sample is the source of the 17 T cell receptor beta chains below, sequenced in a study of T-cell reconstitution after alpha-beta-depleted transplantation in children. Using unique molecular identifiers, the investigators prepared the TCRbeta library. One entry per CDR3 protein, called by TCRdb with MiXCR from the PCR reads. The table shows approximately 490,000 distinct CDR3 sequences, with roughly 10% occurring only once. The sample consisted of PBMCs, taken before TCRalphabeta/CD19-depleted stem cell transplant. The receptors here all came from a child under 10 years old with inherited bone marrow failure, due to receive a stem cell transplant.

The V gene is TRBV11-2, the J gene TRBJ1-5; TRBD1 agrees at 7 bases. J lost 3 bases, V lost 3 bases, and 5 bases had no gene match. The germline V gene encodes CDR1 SGHAT and CDR2 FQNNGV. The CDR3 extends over 15 amino acids. The CDR3 DNA sequence: TGTGCCAGCAGCTTGGGGACAGCCATCAATCAGCCCCAGCATTTT. Translation: CASSLGTAINQPQHF.

This clonotype was detected once. A read error is possible here, since a much larger clone lies one base away. This sequence joins TRBV19 and TRBJ1-5; unclear D gene. The germline gives CDR1 LNHDA, CDR2 SQIVND (reference sequence). CDR3 length equals 15 residues. The CDR3 DNA is TGTTCCAGTAGTATACTGGAGGCAGTTAATCAGCCCCAGCATTTT. Protein: CSSSILEAVNQPQHF.

As for this clonotype: A much larger clone differs from this one at a single base, so this may be a read error. The chain links TRBV10-3 to TRBJ2-1; 7 bases match TRBD1. J gave up 3 bases and V 0 bases, and 8 bases lay outside the gene matches. The germline gives CDR1 ENHRY, CDR2 SYGVKD. The CDR3 extends over 17 amino acids. The CDR3 DNA reads TGTGCCATCAGTGAGTCTAGGACAGGAGTACGCTACAATGAGCAGTTCTTC. It encodes CAISESRTGVRYNEQFF.

This clonotype was picked up many times. This chain connects TRBV11-2 to TRBJ2-7, with 7 nucleotides matching TRBD2. The CDR3 is 15 amino acids. V was clipped by 2 bases and J by 2 bases; unmatched bases: 6. Germline loops: CDR1 SGHAT, CDR2 FQNNGV. CDR3 DNA: TGTGCCAGCAGCTTATTGCGGGGGACCACCTACGAGCAGTACTTC. Protein: CASSLLRGTTYEQYF.

Many counts were recorded for this clonotype. The chain joins TRBV4-3 to TRBJ2-1, with 10 bases identical to TRBD2. V was pared by 2 bases and J by 4 bases, with 8 bases of the junction left unmatched. The CDR3 loop spans 17 amino acids. The germline CDR1 and CDR2 sequences are LGHNA and YSLEER. The CDR3 DNA is TGCGCCAGCAGCCAACCAACTGGGACTAGCGCTTACAATGAGCAGTTCTTC. Its translation: CASSQPTGTSAYNEQFF.

This clonotype was recorded a few times. This sequence joins TRBV29-1 and TRBJ2-1; no clear D. Germline CDR1 SQVTM, CDR2 ANQGSEA. This CDR3 contains 11 residues. Trimming removed 3 bases at V and 15 bases at J, with 15 bases between. The CDR3 loop reads CSVEMLGRAFF. The CDR3 DNA reads as TGCAGCGTTGAGATGCTCGGACGGGCGTTCTTC.

This clonotype appeared many times. The DNA of the CDR3 is TGCAGTGCTAGGGCGGGTACCCAAGAGACCCAGTACTTC. This gives the protein CSARAGTQETQYF. V gene TRBV20-1 combines with J gene TRBJ2-5; perhaps TRBD2 as D (5 bases). Germline V gives CDR1 DFQATT, CDR2 SNEGSKA (reference sequence). Trimming cost V 3 bases and J 1 base, with 9 bases left between them. The CDR3 length is 13 residues.

The genes are TRBV5-1 and TRBJ1-4; 9 bases line up with TRBD1. Germline V gene sequence: CDR1 SGHRS, CDR2 YFSETQ. This CDR3 is 15 amino acids long. V was pared by 2 bases and J by 7 bases, with 6 bases of the junction left unmatched. The CDR3 DNA reads TGCGCCAGCAGCTTCGTCGGACAGGGGACTGAAAAACTGTTTTTT. Its translation is CASSFVGQGTEKLFF.

The table lists this clonotype with many counts. The J gene is TRBJ1-2, the V gene TRBV12-3 or TRBV12-4, with 8 bases fitting TRBD1. Unmatched junction bases numbered 13, after V lost 5 bases and J lost 2 bases. This CDR3 contains 17 residues. In nucleotides, the CDR3 is TGTGCCAGCAGTCGAACTCGGGACAGGAATCCAAACTATGGCTACACCTTC. As protein: CASSRTRDRNPNYGYTF.

This clonotype was counted many times. The J gene is TRBJ2-2, the V gene TRBV19; D not resolved. Germline V gene data show CDR1 as LNHDA and CDR2 as SQIVND (reference sequence). Trimming cost V 3 bases and J 2 bases, with 13 bases left between them. This CDR3 is built from 16 residues. CDR3 DNA sequence: TGTGCCAGTAGTATCGGCACGGCCCCTAACACCGGGGAGCTGTTTTTT. This encodes CASSIGTAPNTGELFF.

A note on this clonotype: Since a much larger clone is just one base distant, this may be a read error. V usage is TRBV6-1 and J usage is TRBJ2-7; D is uncertain. Germline-derived CDR1 and CDR2 are MNHNS and SASEGT. This CDR3 has 15 amino acids. Written as DNA, the CDR3 is TGTGCCACCTCGCACTGGCCCCAATCATTCTACGATCAGTACTTC. Translation gives CATSHWPQSFYDQYF.

Concerning this clonotype: Germline and junction disagree at one end, which may indicate a read error. V and J are TRBV27 and TRBJ1-3; D might be TRBD1 (6 bases). CDR3 size: 14 residues. Germline CDR1 reads MNHEY; CDR2 reads SMNVEV (reference sequence). The CDR3 here is CASSLRGRGNAIYF. CDR3 nucleotide sequence: TGTGCCAGCAGTTTAAGGGGGAGAGGAAACGCCATATATTTT.

The sample holds many counts of this clonotype. V and J are TRBV12-3 or TRBV12-4 and TRBJ2-1, with D perhaps being TRBD1 or TRBD2 (5 bases each). The CDR3 covers 15 residues. The ends were cut back, 5 bases at V and 1 base at J, with 12 bases in the middle. CDR3: CASSPWGPSYNEQFF. The DNA of the CDR3 is TGTGCCAGCAGTCCTTGGGGACCTTCCTACAATGAGCAGTTCTTC.

V and J are TRBV30 and TRBJ2-1; D may be TRBD1 or TRBD2 (7 bases each). The CDR3 consists of 16 residues. V was pared by 0 bases and J by 2 bases, with 14 bases between. Germline CDR1 is GTSNPN and CDR2 is SVGIG (reference sequence). This CDR3 reads CAWSVSQGGPYNEQFF. In nucleotides, the CDR3 is TGTGCCTGGAGTGTGTCGCAGGGGGGGCCCTACAATGAGCAGTTCTTC.

Concerning this clonotype itself: This may come from a read error, since a much larger clone is one base off. The V gene is TRBV10-3, the J gene TRBJ2-7; 9 nucleotides align to TRBD1. The CDR3 contains 14 residues. Germline V gene data show CDR1 as ENHRY and CDR2 as SYGVKD. The CDR3 loop is CAIAPGQGNYERYF. DNA for the CDR3: TGTGCCATCGCCCCGGGACAGGGTAACTACGAGCGGTACTTC.

The sample holds many counts of this clonotype. The chain carries TRBV4-3 and TRBJ2-7; 11 nucleotides match TRBD2. Germline CDR1 is LGHNA and CDR2 is YSLEER. After removal of 0 bases from V and 2 bases from J, the junction contained 9 bases not matched to a gene. The CDR3 extends over 18 amino acids. The CDR3 DNA is TGCGCCAGCAGCCAAGATCCGTTACTAGCGGGAGTCACCTACGAGCAGTACTTC. This encodes CASSQDPLLAGVTYEQYF.

A few counts support this clonotype. The chain couples TRBV6-5 to TRBJ2-1; D is perhaps TRBD2 (6 bases). V lost 2 bases and J lost 6, with 14 bases in between. The CDR3 consists of 15 residues. Germline V gene sequence: CDR1 MNHEY, CDR2 SVGAGI. The CDR3 region has the DNA TGTGCCAGCAGTTACCGACTAGGAGGGTTCAATGAGCAGTTCTTC. Its translation is CASSYRLGGFNEQFF.